The 21 T cell receptor beta chains below come from one sample, sequenced in a study of T cell responses to AZD1222 COVID-19 vaccine (dated by TCRdb to the early 2020s). The time point label, as the study defines it: baseline before first vaccination. Library generation was performed with the immunoSEQ multiplex PCR assay. TCRdb retrieved this table from immuneACCESS and kept in-frame rearrangements only. Not all clones are present; in checked studies, unresolved V genes account for under half, and no reason is known for the remainder. Counted in this sample were 100,000 to 150,000 clones; 90% to 95% of them appeared once. The ten largest account for about 2.7% of the sample. This sample comprised peripheral blood, obtained on day 0 of AZD1222 vaccination. The origin of the receptors is an adult in good health.

On this clone: One end of the junction varies from germline; a read error may be responsible. The chain links TRBV5-1 to TRBJ2-1; TRBD1 agrees at 7 bases. The length of the CDR3 is 15 residues. Per germline, CDR1 SGHRS and CDR2 YFSETQ. CDR3 protein: CASSSSGQTYNEQFF. The CDR3 region has the DNA TGCGCCAGCAGCTCCTCGGGACAGACCTACAATGAGCAATTCTTC. Complete variable domain (other parts from reference TRBV5-1 and TRBJ2-1): KAGVTQTPRYLIKTRGQQVTLSCSPISGHRSVSWYQQTPGQGLQFLFEYFSETQRNKGNFPGRFSGRQFSNSRSEMNVSTLELGDSALYLCASSSSGQTYNEQFFGPGTRLTVL.

The chain links TRBV19 to TRBJ2-1, with 10 bases aligning to TRBD2. The CDR3 covers 15 residues. Germline CDR1 and CDR2: LNHDA and SQIVND (reference sequence). With 7 bases clipped from V and 3 bases from J, the junction kept 6 bases outside the gene matches. The CDR3 DNA is TGTGCCAGTATCCGGACTAGCGGACACTACAATGAGCAGTTCTTC. It specifies CASIRTSGHYNEQFF.

This chain links TRBV11-2 with TRBJ1-1, with D tentatively TRBD1 (6 bases). Germline V gene sequence: CDR1 SGHAT, CDR2 FQNNGV. With 2 bases removed from V and 10 bases from J, the gap between germline ends came to 20 bases. The CDR3 contains 15 residues. For the CDR3, the DNA is TGTGCCAGCAGCTTATCCCAGGGGTACAGTGGCGTAGCTTTCTTT. Its protein product is CASSLSQGYSGVAFF.

The rearrangement uses TRBV19 and TRBJ1-1, with D hard to call. Per germline, CDR1 LNHDA and CDR2 SQIVND (reference sequence). This CDR3 has 11 amino acids. The germline V and J ends were trimmed by 6 bases and 7 bases, with 9 bases remaining between them. In DNA, the CDR3 is TGTGCCAGTAGGCGCGGACTTGAAGCTTTCTTT. Translation gives CASRRGLEAFF.

The chain recombines TRBV27 with TRBJ1-1; weak D call: TRBD1 (6 bases). CDR3 length equals 14 residues. The V gene's germline CDR1 is MNHEY and CDR2 SMNVEV (reference sequence). Trimming stripped 3 bases from V and 4 bases from J, with 12 bases between. The CDR3 loop is CASSFMGASTEAFF. The CDR3 bases are TGTGCCAGCAGTTTCATGGGGGCGAGCACTGAAGCTTTCTTT.

The chain recombines TRBV2 with TRBJ2-5, with 7 nucleotides matching TRBD1. Germline V CDR1 and CDR2: SNHLY, FYNNEI. J was trimmed by 5 bases and V by 6 bases; bases with no gene match: 12. This CDR3 region has 15 residues. The CDR3 sequence is CASRVGTAGWETQYF. CDR3 bases: TGTGCCAGCAGGGTTGGGACAGCCGGTTGGGAGACCCAGTACTTC.

The CDR3 loop is CASSYSASGEETQYF. The DNA of the CDR3 is TGTGCCAGCAGTTACTCCGCTAGCGGGGAAGAGACCCAGTACTTC. J is TRBJ2-5 and V is TRBV6-2 or TRBV6-3, with 9 bases identical to TRBD2. CDR3 length: 15 amino acids. Unmatched junction bases numbered 2, after V lost 0 bases and J lost 3 bases. Germline-derived CDR1 and CDR2 are MNHEY and SVGEGT.

The rearrangement joins TRBV3-1 (or the pseudogene TRBV3-2) to TRBJ1-5, with D uncertain. V lost 4 bases, J lost 3 bases, and 13 bases lay in between. From germline, CDR1 is LGHDT and CDR2 YNNKEL (reference sequence). The length of the CDR3 is 15 residues. For the CDR3, the DNA is TGTGCCAGCAGCCTTCCCCGACGGCTCAATCAGCCCCAGCATTTT. It yields the protein CASSLPRRLNQPQHF.

This clone appeared a few times. The chain carries TRBV5-1 and TRBJ2-7; D gene ambiguous. Between the trimmed V and J ends, which lost 3 bases and 6 bases, there was a span of 10 bases. The CDR3 consists of 12 residues. Germline V CDR1 and CDR2: SGHRS, YFSETQ. CDR3 region: CASSSLGVEQYF. CDR3 DNA: TGCGCCAGCAGCTCTTTAGGTGTCGAGCAGTACTTC.

The chain's CDR3 is CASSQGGGRRYNEQFF. CDR3 DNA sequence: TGTGCCAGCAGCCAAGGGGGCGGGAGGAGGTACAATGAGCAGTTCTTC. The chain carries TRBV3-1 (or the pseudogene TRBV3-2) and TRBJ2-1, with 8 positions matching TRBD2. This CDR3 comprises 16 residues. Trimming removed 1 base from V and 4 bases from J; junction bases left unmatched: 6. Germline lookup yields CDR1 LGHDT and CDR2 YNNKEL (reference sequence).

This chain joins TRBV6-5 and TRBJ1-1, with D possibly being TRBD1 (5 bases). CDR3 length: 13 amino acids. Germline CDR1 reads MNHEY; CDR2 reads SVGAGI. Trimming stripped 9 bases from V and 6 bases from J, with 17 bases between. CDR3 in DNA: TGTGCCAGTAAGGACATTTCGAGAGCTGAAGCTTTCTTT. Its translation is CASKDISRAEAFF.

The gene calls are TRBV19 and TRBJ1-3; D may be TRBD1 (5 bases). Germline values: CDR1 LNHDA, CDR2 SQIVND (reference sequence). The V end lost 9 bases, the J end lost 4 bases, and 19 bases lay between the germline ends. This CDR3 has 15 residues. The CDR3 region is CASIPGLSRGNTIYF. The CDR3 region has the DNA TGTGCCAGCATCCCGGGGCTAAGCCGGGGAAACACCATATATTTT.

The V call is TRBV6-5, the J call TRBJ2-7; D gene uncertain. V dropped 6 bases and J dropped 6 bases, with 12 bases sitting between them. The length of the CDR3 is 12 residues. Germline CDR1 MNHEY, CDR2 SVGAGI. Here the CDR3 reads CASSPLGGEQYF. As DNA, the CDR3 is TGTGCCAGCAGCCCCCTGGGCGGCGAGCAGTACTTC.

The chain links TRBV5-1 to TRBJ2-5; 8 positions match TRBD1. Germline V gene lookup returns CDR1 SGHRS and CDR2 YFSETQ. CDR3 length: 15 residues. V was clipped by 3 bases and J by 0 bases; unmatched bases: 4. The CDR3 spells CASSSGQANQETQYF. The CDR3 bases are TGCGCCAGCAGCTCGGGACAGGCCAACCAAGAGACCCAGTACTTC.

The CDR3 is CAISQGTEAFF. The CDR3, as DNA: TGTGCCATCTCACAGGGGACAGAAGCTTTCTTT. V and J are TRBV6-5 and TRBJ1-1, with 7 nucleotides matching TRBD1. Trimming cost V 10 bases and J 8 bases; bases outside gene matches: 7. From germline, CDR1 is MNHEY and CDR2 SVGAGI. This CDR3 spans 11 amino acids.

This chain links TRBV5-4 with TRBJ1-1; a possible D gene is TRBD1 (5 bases). The CDR3 runs to 16 residues. V lost 4 bases and J 5 bases, leaving 21 bases between the germline ends. Germline V gene data show CDR1 as SGHNT and CDR2 as YYREEE (reference sequence). The CDR3 DNA is TGTGCCAGCAGCCCGGAGGCCGGGGGAGGAGGAACTGAAGCTTTCTTT. Protein product: CASSPEAGGGGTEAFF.

The genes are TRBV19 and TRBJ2-5; TRBD2 agrees at 9 bases. This CDR3 region has 16 residues. Germline values: CDR1 LNHDA, CDR2 SQIVND (reference sequence). The V gene end was trimmed by 3 bases and the J gene end by 4 bases; junction bases not matched to a gene: 9. CDR3 in amino acids: CASSISGSSTVETQYF. The CDR3 DNA reads TGTGCCAGTAGTATTAGCGGGAGCTCGACCGTAGAGACCCAGTACTTC.

This clone appeared once. The rearrangement uses TRBV5-1 and TRBJ2-1; 9 nucleotides match TRBD2. The CDR3 is 18 residues long. V shed 2 bases, J shed 0 bases, and the junction held 9 bases outside the gene matches. CDR1 and CDR2 from the germline V gene are SGHRS and YFSETQ. CDR3 DNA: TGCGCCAGCAGCTTAGAGACTAGCGGAGCCTCCTCCTACAATGAGCAGTTCTTC. The encoded protein is CASSLETSGASSYNEQFF.

The rearrangement uses TRBV5-6 and TRBJ1-2, with D maybe TRBD1 (5 bases). V was trimmed by 4 bases and J by 5 bases, leaving 12 bases between them. The CDR3 is made up of 13 amino acids. The germline V gene encodes CDR1 SGHDT and CDR2 YYEEEE. CDR3 sequence reads: CASSEQEPYGYTF. The CDR3 bases are TGTGCCAGCAGCGAACAGGAACCATATGGCTACACCTTC.

The V call is TRBV5-1, the J call TRBJ1-2; maybe TRBD1 (6 bases). The length of the CDR3 is 11 residues. Germline lookup yields CDR1 SGHRS and CDR2 YFSETQ. V was shortened by 6 bases and J by 11 bases, with 14 bases between the two germline ends. CDR3: CASTTGSHYTF. Here the CDR3 DNA reads TGCGCCAGCACCACAGGGTCTCATTACACCTTC.

This chain uses TRBV7-3 with TRBJ2-1, with D perhaps given as TRBD1 or TRBD2 (5 bases each). This CDR3 contains 17 residues. V was clipped by 0 bases and J by 8 bases, with 20 bases between them. CDR1 is SGHTA and CDR2 is FQGTGA in the germline V gene. CDR3 in amino acids: CASSLTSTTTLGDEQFF. DNA for the CDR3: TGTGCCAGCAGCTTAACTTCTACTACCACCTTGGGGGATGAGCAGTTCTTC.